Below, 30 T cell receptor beta chains from the same sample are listed, as sequenced in a study of T cells in localized non-small cell lung cancer. Sequencing used immunoSEQ multiplex PCR; TCRdb keeps in-frame clones, though not all of them. In the table there are approximately 46,000 clones, about four fifths of which are singletons. This material consisted of peripheral blood mononuclear cells, taken before any cancer treatment. The receptors originated from a man aged 35 to 70 with stage III lung adenocarcinoma.

The chain uses TRBV19 and TRBJ2-2, with D perhaps TRBD2 (5 bases). The CDR3 extends over 16 amino acids. Germline CDR1 is LNHDA and CDR2 is SQIVND (reference sequence). V was trimmed by 5 bases and J by 0 bases, leaving 13 bases between them. CDR3 sequence: CASSRDGVANTGELFF. The CDR3, as DNA: TGTGCCAGTAGTCGAGACGGGGTAGCGAACACCGGGGAGCTGTTTTTT.

The chain recombines TRBV4-1 with TRBJ2-5; weak D call: TRBD2 (5 bases). V dropped 0 bases and J dropped 5 bases, with 22 bases sitting between them. This CDR3 is built from 18 residues. In germline, CDR1 is MGHRA, CDR2 YSYEKL. The CDR3 is CASSQDRLSTSRGETQYF. CDR3 in DNA: TGCGCCAGCAGCCAAGATAGGCTGTCGACCTCGAGAGGGGAGACCCAGTACTTC.

As DNA, the CDR3 is TGTGCCAGCAGTTTGTCGAGGGGATCTAATGAAAAACTGTTTTTT. This codes for CASSLSRGSNEKLFF. The chain recombines TRBV6-5 with TRBJ1-4, with D perhaps TRBD1 (5 bases). V lost 4 bases, J lost 3 bases, and 12 bases lay in between. CDR3 size: 15 residues. The V gene's germline CDR1 is MNHEY and CDR2 SVGAGI.

The gene calls are TRBV19 and TRBJ2-4, with D possibly being TRBD1 or TRBD2 (6 bases each). Trimming took off 5 bases at V and 7 bases at J, with 12 bases between the two ends. The CDR3 is 13 residues long. The germline CDR1 and CDR2 sequences are LNHDA and SQIVND (reference sequence). The CDR3 loop is CASSGRRGNIQYF. The DNA for the CDR3 is TGTGCCAGTAGTGGTCGGAGGGGGAACATTCAGTACTTC.

This clone was counted only a few times. The J gene is TRBJ2-5, the V gene TRBV5-6, with 8 positions matching TRBD1. The CDR3 loop spans 19 amino acids. The V and J ends lost 5 bases and 2 bases, in that order; junction bases with no gene match: 20. Germline V gene sequence: CDR1 SGHDT, CDR2 YYEEEE. The chain's CDR3 is CASSPGLILRGPTQETQYF. As DNA, the CDR3 is TGTGCCAGCAGTCCCGGCCTGATTCTCAGGGGGCCCACACAAGAGACCCAGTACTTC.

The J gene is TRBJ2-1, the V gene TRBV29-1; D may be TRBD1 (5 bases). The germline CDR1 and CDR2 sequences are SQVTM and ANQGSEA. Trimming left V 2 bases short and J 3 bases short, with 17 bases between. The CDR3 totals 16 residues. The CDR3 sequence: CSVELLDTPRYNEQFF. The DNA of the CDR3 is TGCAGCGTTGAACTTCTGGACACCCCCCGCTACAATGAGCAGTTCTTC.

This clone appeared a few times. The chain employs TRBV7-2 and TRBJ2-3; TRBD2 might be the D (6 bases). CDR1 is SGHTA and CDR2 is FQGNSA in the germline V gene. CDR3 length equals 15 residues. V was cut by 7 bases and J by 0 bases, with 14 bases left in between. CDR3 DNA: TGTGCCAGCACTTTTGGGGGGACTAGCACAGATACGCAGTATTTT. The encoded protein is CASTFGGTSTDTQYF.

This CDR3 is CASSETGGPGTGELFF. CDR3 sequence (DNA): TGTGCCAGCAGTGAGACAGGCGGTCCGGGCACCGGGGAGCTGTTTTTT. The chain links TRBV25-1 to TRBJ2-2, with D perhaps TRBD1 (6 bases). The CDR3 spans 16 residues. V was pared by 3 bases and J by 4 bases, with 15 bases between. CDR1 MGHDK and CDR2 SYGVNS come from the germline V gene.

The rearrangement joins TRBV7-6 to TRBJ1-6; 7 bases map to TRBD1. J gave up 10 bases and V 1 base, and 10 bases lay outside the gene matches. This CDR3 has 16 residues. Per the germline V gene, CDR1 is SGHVS and CDR2 is FNYEAQ. The CDR3, as DNA: TGTGCCAGCAGCTTAGGCAGCAGGGGGGGACACTCACCCCTCCACTTT. Amino acid sequence: CASSLGSRGGHSPLHF.

The chain is built from TRBV4-1 and TRBJ1-1; D possibly corresponds to TRBD1 (6 bases). V dropped 5 bases and J dropped 1 base, with 11 bases sitting between them. This CDR3 region has 14 residues. Germline loops: CDR1 MGHRA, CDR2 YSYEKL. DNA for the CDR3: TGCGCCAGCAGCGAGGGGGGGACGAACACTGAAGCTTTCTTT. It is translated as CASSEGGTNTEAFF.

The chain is built from TRBV9 and TRBJ2-1; D is possibly TRBD1 or TRBD2 (5 bases each). Germline CDR1 is SGDLS and CDR2 is YYNGEE. CDR3 length equals 16 residues. V was clipped by 5 bases and J by 4 bases, with 19 bases between them. The CDR3 nucleotides are TGTGCCAGCAGTCGTAGAGGGGTGGTGAAGTACAATGAGCAGTTCTTC. Protein: CASSRRGVVKYNEQFF.

The chain joins TRBV4-1 to TRBJ2-1; weak D call: TRBD2 (5 bases). V was cut by 4 bases and J by 8 bases, with 18 bases left in between. Germline values: CDR1 MGHRA, CDR2 YSYEKL. This CDR3 region has 15 residues. For the CDR3, the DNA is TGCGCCAGCAGCCTAAGGGAGAGGTTAGCAGATGAGCAGTTCTTC. Protein product: CASSLRERLADEQFF.

DNA for the CDR3: TGTGCCAGCAGCCAAGAGGTTGACGAACTGCACACTGAAGCTTTCTTT. Amino acid sequence: CASSQEVDELHTEAFF. This chain connects TRBV14 to TRBJ1-1; D gene ambiguous. With 0 bases removed from V and 3 bases from J, the gap between germline ends came to 14 bases. The CDR3 is 16 amino acids. Per germline, CDR1 SGHDN and CDR2 FVKESK. Full variable domain (rest looked up from reference TRBV14 and TRBJ1-1): EAGVTQFPSHSVIEKGQTVTLRCDPISGHDNLYWYRRVMGKEIKFLLHFVKESKQDESGMPNNRFLAERTGGTYSTLKVQPAELEDSGVYFCASSQEVDELHTEAFFGQGTRLTVV.

This rearrangement joins TRBV19 to TRBJ1-6, with a tentative D call TRBD1 (6 bases). Germline V gives CDR1 LNHDA, CDR2 SQIVND (reference sequence). The CDR3 length is 15 residues. V shed 5 bases and J shed 8 bases, with 16 bases lying between them. The CDR3 is CASSSQGGPYSPLHF. For the CDR3, the DNA is TGTGCCAGTAGTTCACAGGGAGGCCCCTATTCACCCCTCCACTTT.

The chain recombines TRBV13 with TRBJ2-1, with 8 bases that match TRBD2. The CDR3 runs to 18 residues. CDR1 is PRHDT and CDR2 is FYEKMQ in the germline V gene (reference sequence). V lost 5 bases, J lost 4 bases, and 16 bases stayed unmatched. This CDR3 reads CASSPQGSGGPGYNEQFF. The CDR3 DNA follows: TGTGCCAGCAGCCCACAGGGCAGCGGGGGTCCGGGGTACAATGAGCAGTTCTTC.

This chain uses TRBV29-1 with TRBJ2-3; 11 nucleotides agree with TRBD2. Germline assignment: CDR1 SQVTM and CDR2 ANQGSEA. Germline trimming cut 0 bases from V and 2 bases from J; bases unmatched to any gene: 4. The CDR3 runs to 16 residues. Written as DNA, the CDR3 is TGCAGCGTTGAAGAGGCTAGCGGGGGGTCCACAGATACGCAGTATTTT. It codes for CSVEEASGGSTDTQYF.

The V gene is TRBV5-6, the J gene TRBJ2-2, with a tentative D call TRBD2 (6 bases). The V gene's germline CDR1 is SGHDT and CDR2 YYEEEE. Trimming removed 4 bases from V and 2 bases from J, with 9 bases in between. This CDR3 region has 14 residues. CDR3 nucleotides: TGTGCCAGCAGCGGGACTCTAAACACCGGGGAGCTGTTTTTT. This sequence encodes CASSGTLNTGELFF.

The chain joins TRBV6-1 to TRBJ1-6; perhaps TRBD1 as D (5 bases). The germline CDR1 and CDR2 sequences are MNHNS and SASEGT. Trimming pared 1 base from V and 9 bases from J, leaving 16 bases between. The CDR3 length is 16 residues. As DNA, the CDR3 is TGTGCCAGCAGTGAAGTGCCGCTGGGGCCTGGTTCACCCCTCCACTTT. It encodes CASSEVPLGPGSPLHF.

The rearrangement uses TRBV7-9 and TRBJ1-2; no firm D call. The CDR3 is 15 amino acids. In germline, CDR1 is SEHNR, CDR2 FQNEAQ (reference sequence). The V and J ends lost 5 bases and 1 base respectively, with 14 bases between them. The CDR3 DNA is TGTGCCAGCAGCACAACTCAACGGGGTAACTATGGCTACACCTTC. This translates into CASSTTQRGNYGYTF.

V usage is TRBV6-6 and J usage is TRBJ2-7, with 9 bases aligning to TRBD1. V dropped 6 bases and J dropped 7; count of bases not matched to a gene: 7. The CDR3 runs 13 residues. Germline CDR1 and CDR2: MNHNY and SVGAGI (reference sequence). The CDR3 spells CASSKGQGREQYF. The CDR3 DNA sequence: TGTGCCAGCAGCAAAGGACAGGGGAGGGAGCAGTACTTC.

This clone was counted between two and nine times. The chain recombines TRBV18 with TRBJ2-5, with D tentatively TRBD2 (6 bases). The CDR3 totals 12 residues. The V end was cut by 8 bases, the J end by 5 bases, with 12 bases between. Germline CDR1 KGHSH, CDR2 LQKENI. CDR3 sequence: CASLGSVETQYF. Here the CDR3 DNA reads TGTGCCAGCCTCGGGAGCGTGGAGACCCAGTACTTC.

The V gene is TRBV7-6, the J gene TRBJ2-5; no firm D call. Judging by the DNA end, TRBJ2-7 fits better; the J call may be wrong. The CDR3 has 11 amino acids. Germline V gene sequence: CDR1 SGHVS, CDR2 FNYEAQ. The CDR3 region is CASSSPPEQYF. The CDR3 bases are TGTGCCAGCAGCTCCCCTCCCGAGCAGTACTTC.

This chain connects TRBV19 to TRBJ1-1; the match to TRBD1 covers 9 bases. The CDR3 covers 14 residues. The V gene end was trimmed by 11 bases and the J gene end by 5 bases; junction bases not matched to a gene: 12. Germline assignment: CDR1 LNHDA and CDR2 SQIVND (reference sequence). The CDR3 nucleotides read TGTGCCGCGGGAGTGACAGGGGGTAGGACTGAAGCTTTCTTT. Translated, it gives CAAGVTGGRTEAFF. Full variable domain (rest looked up from reference TRBV19 and TRBJ1-1): DGGITQSPKYLFRKEGQNVTLSCEQNLNHDAMYWYRQDPGQGLRLIYYSQIVNDFQKGDIAEGYSVSREKKESFPLTVTSAQKNPTAFYLCAAGVTGGRTEAFFGQGTRLTVV.

The genes are TRBV30 and TRBJ1-1; D unresolved. V lost 1 base to trimming and J lost 1 base, with 7 bases between them. This CDR3 has 13 amino acids. From germline, CDR1 is GTSNPN and CDR2 SVGIG (reference sequence). The CDR3 nucleotides read TGTGCCTGGAGTGATACTGGGAACACTGAAGCTTTCTTT. This sequence encodes CAWSDTGNTEAFF.

The genes are TRBV5-1 and TRBJ2-2; perhaps TRBD2 as D (5 bases). V was trimmed by 4 bases and J by 6 bases, leaving 19 bases between them. The CDR3 has 16 residues. Germline CDR1 SGHRS, CDR2 YFSETQ. CDR3 sequence reads: CASSAQKRAVAGELFF. CDR3 nucleotide sequence: TGCGCCAGCAGCGCGCAGAAGAGGGCTGTAGCCGGGGAGCTGTTTTTT.

This clone was picked up a small number of times. The CDR3 region is CASSYSGLSNTGELFF. CDR3 in DNA: TGTGCCAGCAGTTATAGCGGTCTTTCGAACACCGGGGAGCTGTTTTTT. The chain carries TRBV6-5 and TRBJ2-2; D might be TRBD2 (6 bases). The V gene lost 3 bases and the J gene lost 0 bases, with 11 bases spanning the gap. The CDR3 sequence is 16 residues long. In germline, CDR1 is MNHEY, CDR2 SVGAGI.

The rearrangement joins TRBV5-6 to TRBJ1-1; tentatively, D is TRBD1 (5 bases). Germline CDR1 and CDR2: SGHDT and YYEEEE. The CDR3 totals 14 residues. V was clipped by 5 bases and J by 6 bases, with 17 bases between them. The CDR3 region is CASSYGGGGAEAFF. The CDR3 bases are TGTGCCAGCAGTTATGGTGGGGGAGGCGCTGAAGCTTTCTTT.

The chain employs TRBV12-5 and TRBJ2-5, with D possibly called TRBD1 or TRBD2 (5 bases each). Germline lookup yields CDR1 LGHNT and CDR2 FRNRAP. V was pared by 1 base and J by 7 bases, with 10 bases between. CDR3 length: 13 residues. CDR3 in amino acids: CASGLEGGGTQYF. The CDR3 DNA sequence: TGTGCTAGTGGTTTGGAGGGTGGGGGGACCCAGTACTTC.

This clone has a handful of counts. This chain joins TRBV6-6 and TRBJ2-7; D perhaps matches TRBD2 (5 bases). The CDR3 is 13 residues long. Germline lookup yields CDR1 MNHNY and CDR2 SVGAGI (reference sequence). Deletions cut 0 bases from V and 6 bases from J, with 9 bases between. CDR3 region: CASSYSGVREQYF. The CDR3 DNA reads TGTGCCAGCAGTTACTCGGGAGTTCGCGAGCAGTACTTC.

The sample holds one count of this clone. The V gene is TRBV27, the J gene TRBJ2-6; D call uncertain. The CDR3 extends over 15 amino acids. Between the trimmed V and J ends, which lost 5 bases and 1 base, there was a span of 9 bases. CDR1 and CDR2 (germline): MNHEY, SMNVEV (reference sequence). CDR3 coding DNA: TGTGCCAGCAGTATGGACCTTTCTGGGGCCAACGTCCTGACTTTC. Translated, it gives CASSMDLSGANVLTF.